This TCR beta chain was recovered during a study of OX40 agonist ivuxolimab in advanced cancers. Overall study: Dose-escalation patients had hepatocellular carcinoma, melanoma, renal cell or head and neck cancer.

Measured with immunoSEQ multiplex PCR; TCRdb has only the in-frame clones, and not every one. The repertoire has almost 70,000 clones, 70% to 90% of them found once; the top ten carry 3% to 4%. As to this clone: Its matching antigen is unknown.

Whole-study results and caveats: Clones of CD4+ and CD8+ blood T cells grew by week 6 at doses of 0.1 to 3.0 mg/kg. The mean number of expanded clones was higher in CD8+ T cells than in CD4+.

Germline CDR1 is SGHNT and CDR2 is YYREEE (reference sequence). With 4 bases clipped from V and 3 bases from J, the junction kept 5 bases outside the gene matches. The CDR3 contains 16 residues. The rearrangement joins TRBV5-4 to TRBJ2-3, with 13 bases that match TRBD2. This clonotype originated in an adult with an advanced solid tumor such as melanoma, head and neck, liver or kidney cancer. The sequencing used CD4+ or CD8+ T cells sorted from blood, collected in a trial of the OX40 agonist ivuxolimab. CDR3 amino acids: CASSPGLAGVTDTQYF. CDR3 DNA: TGTGCCAGCAGCCCCGGACTAGCGGGAGTGACAGATACGCAGTATTTT.